These 8 T cell receptor beta chains share one sample of origin, sequenced in a study of OX40 agonist ivuxolimab in advanced cancers. Libraries were prepared by immunoSEQ multiplex PCR; TCRdb keeps only in-frame clonotypes and omits some of them. The table lists more than 55,000 clones, approximately 88% of them singletons. Sequenced material: CD4+ or CD8+ T cells sorted from blood, taken in a trial of the OX40 agonist ivuxolimab. The receptors were sampled from an adult with an advanced solid tumor such as melanoma, head and neck, liver or kidney cancer.

V is TRBV6-5 and J is TRBJ1-1; 7 bases are shared with TRBD1. In germline, CDR1 is MNHEY, CDR2 SVGAGI. This CDR3 has 14 amino acids. V shed 7 bases, J shed 4 bases, and the junction held 9 bases outside the gene matches. CDR3 sequence (DNA): TGTGCCAGCAACCGAGGACAGGCCCCCACTGAAGCTTTCTTT. Protein: CASNRGQAPTEAFF.

This chain connects TRBV7-9 to TRBJ2-7; 11 bases agree with TRBD1. V was clipped by 5 bases and J by 6 bases; unmatched bases: 3. The germline CDR1 and CDR2 sequences are SEHNR and FQNEAQ (reference sequence). The CDR3 is made up of 13 amino acids. CDR3 sequence: CASSPGQGVEQYF. The CDR3 region has the DNA TGTGCCAGCAGCCCGGGACAGGGGGTCGAGCAGTACTTC.

This chain connects TRBV7-8 to TRBJ2-3, with 10 bases aligning to TRBD2. Germline assignment: CDR1 SGHVS and CDR2 FQNEAQ. The CDR3 length is 16 residues. With 1 base clipped from V and 2 bases from J, the junction kept 3 bases outside the gene matches. CDR3 DNA: TGTGCCAGCAGCTTAGATACTAGCGGGGCCACAGATACGCAGTATTTT. It encodes CASSLDTSGATDTQYF.

CDR3 nucleotide sequence: TGTGCCAGCAGCTTACGCTCCAACTACGAGCAGTACGTC. It codes for CASSLRSNYEQYV. The chain has TRBV7-8 and TRBJ2-7; D uncertain. This CDR3 spans 13 amino acids. Germline V gives CDR1 SGHVS, CDR2 FQNEAQ. V dropped 2 bases and J dropped 3 bases, with 8 bases sitting between them.

The chain uses TRBV9 and TRBJ2-7, with TRBD2 identical over 8 bases. The CDR3 runs to 13 residues. The germline CDR1 and CDR2 sequences are SGDLS and YYNGEE. V dropped 0 bases and J dropped 9; count of bases not matched to a gene: 5. The CDR3 DNA sequence: TGTGCCAGCAGCGTAGGGGACGCGGGAGGGCAGTACTTC. Translating it yields CASSVGDAGGQYF.

This chain joins TRBV28 and TRBJ1-2; 7 nucleotides agree with TRBD1. CDR1 and CDR2 (germline): MDHEN, SYDVKM. This CDR3 spans 14 amino acids. V lost 5 bases and J lost 0; bases outside the gene matches: 3. This CDR3 reads CASSMDRSNYGYTF. The CDR3 DNA reads TGTGCCAGCAGTATGGACAGGTCTAACTATGGCTACACCTTC.

V is TRBV28 and J is TRBJ1-2, with 9 positions matching TRBD1. V lost 4 bases to trimming and J lost 8 bases; unmatched junction nucleotides: 14. The length of the CDR3 is 16 residues. The germline CDR1 and CDR2 sequences are MDHEN and SYDVKM. CDR3 loop: CASSSGTGTLNSGYTF. The CDR3 DNA reads as TGTGCCAGCAGTTCCGGGACAGGGACTCTGAATAGCGGCTACACCTTC.

The genes are TRBV27 and TRBJ1-1; 10 nucleotides match TRBD1. In germline, CDR1 is MNHEY, CDR2 SMNVEV (reference sequence). This CDR3 is built from 14 residues. With V trimmed by 8 bases and J by 4 bases, 7 bases remained unmatched. CDR3 nucleotides: TGTGCCAGCTACTCCGGGACAGGGGTCACTGAAGCTTTCTTT. Encoded protein: CASYSGTGVTEAFF.